Reported below is one TCR beta chain. Here immunoSEQ multiplex PCR was the method, and the copy in TCRdb shows in-frame clones only, minus some. This sample carries 200,000 to 250,000 clones, around 87% of them seen once, and the ten largest clones take approximately 2.9%. This CDR3 comprises 12 residues. Germline CDR1 GTSNPN, CDR2 SVGIG (reference sequence). Trimming removed 4 bases from V and 2 bases from J, with 9 bases in between. This sample is drawn from a study of blood T cell repertoires in COVID-19. The TCR sequence derives from a man in his sixties with acute or convalescent COVID-19. The V call is TRBV30, the J call TRBJ2-7; D unclear. The specimen was peripheral blood. CDR3 sequence (DNA): TGTGCCTGGAAGACTGGCCCCTACGAGCAGTACTTC. Its translation: CAWKTGPYEQYF.